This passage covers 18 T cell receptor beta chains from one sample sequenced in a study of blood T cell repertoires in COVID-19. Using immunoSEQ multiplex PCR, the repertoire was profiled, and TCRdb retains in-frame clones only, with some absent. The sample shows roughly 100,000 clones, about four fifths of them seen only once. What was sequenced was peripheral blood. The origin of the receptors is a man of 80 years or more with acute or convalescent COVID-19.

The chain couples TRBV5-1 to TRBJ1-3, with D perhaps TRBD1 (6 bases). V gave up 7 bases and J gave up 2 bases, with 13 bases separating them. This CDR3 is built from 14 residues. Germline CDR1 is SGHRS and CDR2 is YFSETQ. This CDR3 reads CASGPQGAGNTIYF. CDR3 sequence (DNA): TGCGCCAGCGGACCACAGGGTGCTGGAAACACCATATATTTT.

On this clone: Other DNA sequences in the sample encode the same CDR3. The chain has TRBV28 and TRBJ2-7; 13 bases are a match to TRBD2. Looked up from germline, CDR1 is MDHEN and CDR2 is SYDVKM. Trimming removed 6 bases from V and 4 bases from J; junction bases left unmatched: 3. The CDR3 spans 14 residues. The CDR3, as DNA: TGTGCCAGCAGCAGGACTAGCGGGGGATACGAGCAGTACTTC. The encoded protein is CASSRTSGGYEQYF.

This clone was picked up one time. Here the CDR3 DNA reads TGTGCCAGCGTAATAGGACTAGCGGGGACCGGGGAGCTGTTTTTT. Translated: CASVIGLAGTGELFF. The chain combines TRBV6-5 with TRBJ2-2, with 12 bases fitting TRBD2. The CDR3 has 15 amino acids. CDR1 is MNHEY and CDR2 is SVGAGI in the germline V gene. Losses at the gene ends were 8 bases for V and 5 bases for J; bases not matched to a gene: 6.

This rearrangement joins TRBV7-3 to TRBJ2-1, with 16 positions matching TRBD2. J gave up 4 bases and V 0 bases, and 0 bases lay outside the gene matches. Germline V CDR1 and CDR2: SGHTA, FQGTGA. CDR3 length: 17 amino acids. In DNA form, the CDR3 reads TGTGCCAGCAGCTTAACGGGACTAGCGGGAGGGTACAATGAGCAGTTCTTC. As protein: CASSLTGLAGGYNEQFF. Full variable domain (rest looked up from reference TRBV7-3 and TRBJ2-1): GAGVSQTPSNKVTEKGKYVELRCDPISGHTALYWYRQSLGQGPEFLIYFQGTGAADDSGLPNDRFFAVRPEGSVSTLKIQRTERGDSAVYLCASSLTGLAGGYNEQFFGPGTRLTVL.

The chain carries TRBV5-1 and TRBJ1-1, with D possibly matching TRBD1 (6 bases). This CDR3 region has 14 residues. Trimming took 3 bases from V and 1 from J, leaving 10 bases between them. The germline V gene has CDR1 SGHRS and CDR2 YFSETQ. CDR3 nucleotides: TGCGCCAGCAGCTGGGGACACAAGAACACTGAAGCTTTCTTT. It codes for CASSWGHKNTEAFF.

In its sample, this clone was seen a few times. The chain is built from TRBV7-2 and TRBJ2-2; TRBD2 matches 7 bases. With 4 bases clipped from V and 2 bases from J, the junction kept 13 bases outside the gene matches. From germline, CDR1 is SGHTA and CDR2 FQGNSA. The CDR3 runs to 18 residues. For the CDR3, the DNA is TGTGCCAGCAGCTCTACCCTAGGACTAGAAAGTAACACCGGGGAGCTGTTTTTT. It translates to CASSSTLGLESNTGELFF.

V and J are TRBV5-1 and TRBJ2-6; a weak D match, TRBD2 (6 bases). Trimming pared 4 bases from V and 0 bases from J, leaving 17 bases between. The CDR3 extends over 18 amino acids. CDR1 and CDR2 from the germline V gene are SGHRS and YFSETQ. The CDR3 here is CASSGGTVPSSGANVLTF. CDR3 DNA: TGCGCCAGCAGCGGAGGGACGGTTCCGAGCTCTGGGGCCAACGTCCTGACTTTC.

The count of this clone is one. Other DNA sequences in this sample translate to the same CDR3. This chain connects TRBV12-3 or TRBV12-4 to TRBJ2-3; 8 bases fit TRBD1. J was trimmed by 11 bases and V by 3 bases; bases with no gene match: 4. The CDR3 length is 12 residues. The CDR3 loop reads CASSFGQGKQYF. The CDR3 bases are TGTGCCAGCAGTTTCGGACAGGGCAAGCAGTATTTT.

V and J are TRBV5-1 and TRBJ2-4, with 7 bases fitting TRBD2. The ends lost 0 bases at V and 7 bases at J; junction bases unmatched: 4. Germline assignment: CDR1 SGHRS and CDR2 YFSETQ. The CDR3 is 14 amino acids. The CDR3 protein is CASSLGEGPNIQYF. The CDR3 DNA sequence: TGCGCCAGCAGCTTGGGGGAGGGACCGAACATTCAGTACTTC.

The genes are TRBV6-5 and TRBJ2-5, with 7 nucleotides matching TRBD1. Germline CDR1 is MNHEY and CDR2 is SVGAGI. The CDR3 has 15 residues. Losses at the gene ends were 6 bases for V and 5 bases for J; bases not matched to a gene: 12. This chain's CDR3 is CASSRDRARWETQYF. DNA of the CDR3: TGTGCCAGCAGCCGTGACAGGGCCCGATGGGAGACCCAGTACTTC.

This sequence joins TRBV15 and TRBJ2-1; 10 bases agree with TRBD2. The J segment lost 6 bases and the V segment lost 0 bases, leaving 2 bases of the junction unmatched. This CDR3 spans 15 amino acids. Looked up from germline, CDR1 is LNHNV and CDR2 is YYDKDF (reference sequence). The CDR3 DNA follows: TGTGCCACCAGCAGAGAACTAGCGGGACTCAATGAGCAGTTCTTC. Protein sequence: CATSRELAGLNEQFF.

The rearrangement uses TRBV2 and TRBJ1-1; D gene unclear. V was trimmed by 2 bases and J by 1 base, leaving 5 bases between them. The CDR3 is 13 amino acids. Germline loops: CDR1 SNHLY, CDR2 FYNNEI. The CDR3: CASSEWQNTEAFF. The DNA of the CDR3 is TGTGCCAGCAGTGAATGGCAGAACACTGAAGCTTTCTTT.

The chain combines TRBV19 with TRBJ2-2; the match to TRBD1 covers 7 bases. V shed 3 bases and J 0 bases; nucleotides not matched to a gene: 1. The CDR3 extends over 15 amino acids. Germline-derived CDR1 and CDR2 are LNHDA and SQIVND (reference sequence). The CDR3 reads CASSMGQTNTGELFF. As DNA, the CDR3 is TGTGCCAGTAGTATGGGACAGACGAACACCGGGGAGCTGTTTTTT.

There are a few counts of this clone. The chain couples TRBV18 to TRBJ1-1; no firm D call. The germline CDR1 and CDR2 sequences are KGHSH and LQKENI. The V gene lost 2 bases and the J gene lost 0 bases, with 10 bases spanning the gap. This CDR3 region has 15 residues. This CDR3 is CASSPTTVMNTEAFF. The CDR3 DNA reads TGTGCCAGCTCACCAACCACGGTTATGAACACTGAAGCTTTCTTT.

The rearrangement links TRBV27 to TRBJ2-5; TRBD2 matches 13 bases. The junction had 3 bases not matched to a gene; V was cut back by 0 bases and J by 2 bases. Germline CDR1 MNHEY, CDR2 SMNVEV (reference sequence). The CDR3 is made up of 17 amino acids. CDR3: CASSLSWGLAGQETQYF. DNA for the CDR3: TGTGCCAGCAGTTTATCTTGGGGACTAGCGGGACAAGAGACCCAGTACTTC.

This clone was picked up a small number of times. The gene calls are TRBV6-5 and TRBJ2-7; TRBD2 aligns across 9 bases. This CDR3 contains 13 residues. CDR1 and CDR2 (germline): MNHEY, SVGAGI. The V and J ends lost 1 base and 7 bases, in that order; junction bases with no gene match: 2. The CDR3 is CASSYLGLAEQYF. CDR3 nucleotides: TGTGCCAGCAGTTACTTGGGACTAGCTGAGCAGTACTTC.

The CDR3 DNA reads as TGCGCCAGCAGCTTGGATAATTATAATGAAAAACTGTTTTTT. As protein: CASSLDNYNEKLFF. The chain recombines TRBV5-1 with TRBJ1-4; D is undetermined. Germline V gene lookup returns CDR1 SGHRS and CDR2 YFSETQ. The CDR3 runs to 14 residues. V lost 0 bases, J lost 4 bases, and 7 bases lay in between. The full variable domain, rest sourced from reference TRBV5-1 and TRBJ1-4, is KAGVTQTPRYLIKTRGQQVTLSCSPISGHRSVSWYQQTPGQGLQFLFEYFSETQRNKGNFPGRFSGRQFSNSRSEMNVSTLELGDSALYLCASSLDNYNEKLFFGSGTQLSVL.

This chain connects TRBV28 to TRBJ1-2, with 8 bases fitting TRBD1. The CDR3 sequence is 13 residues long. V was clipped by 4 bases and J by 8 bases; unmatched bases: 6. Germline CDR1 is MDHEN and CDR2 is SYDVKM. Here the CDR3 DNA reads TGTGCCAGCAGTTCCTTGGACAGGGACGGCTACACCTTC. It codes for CASSSLDRDGYTF.